These T cell receptor beta chains were read from a single sample in a study of PD-1 blockade in classical Hodgkin lymphoma. TCRdb's copy holds only in-frame clones and misses some; the assay was immunoSEQ multiplex PCR. The table records about 19,000 clones, 76% of them present only once. The sample in question was peripheral blood mononuclear cells (PBMCs), obtained before the fourth cycle of nivolumab. Receptors were obtained from a human donor with classical Hodgkin lymphoma. Each CDR3 is given with its conserved first and last residue. A D gene is named only where the DNA matches it firmly. Size is stated for part of the rows, as once, few or many counts, or as a class when the clone is expanded.

abundance: .
d_gene: .
j_gene: TRBJ1-2
v_gene: TRBV20-1
CDR3aa: CSAKYGTF
CDR3nt: TGCAGTGCTAAGTACGGCACCTTC

abundance: .
d_gene: .
j_gene: TRBJ2-1
v_gene: TRBV5-1
CDR3aa: CASSLTVSYNEQFF
CDR3nt: TGCGCCAGCAGCCTTACAGTCTCCTACAATGAGCAGTTCTTC

abundance: .
d_gene: TRBD2
j_gene: TRBJ2-5
v_gene: TRBV2
CDR3aa: CASKAGYQETQYF
CDR3nt: TGTGCCAGCAAAGCGGGGTACCAAGAGACCCAGTACTTC

abundance: few
d_gene: .
j_gene: TRBJ2-1
v_gene: TRBV9
CDR3aa: CASSVGGLPRYNEQFF
CDR3nt: TGTGCCAGCAGCGTGGGGGGACTCCCTCGGTACAATGAGCAGTTCTTC

abundance: .
d_gene: .
j_gene: TRBJ2-1
v_gene: TRBV19
CDR3aa: CASSIALTRYNEQFF
CDR3nt: TGTGCCAGTAGTATAGCCCTGACCCGTTACAATGAGCAGTTCTTC

abundance: .
d_gene: .
j_gene: TRBJ2-7
v_gene: TRBV10-3
CDR3aa: CAISESTSRSYEQYF
CDR3nt: TGTGCCATCAGTGAATCTACCTCGAGGTCCTACGAGCAGTACTTC

abundance: once
d_gene: .
j_gene: TRBJ1-4
v_gene: TRBV5-1
CDR3aa: CASSSMGWGATNEKLFF
CDR3nt: TGCGCCAGCAGCTCGATGGGTTGGGGTGCGACTAATGAAAAACTGTTTTTT

abundance: few
d_gene: .
j_gene: TRBJ2-7
v_gene: TRBV6-6
CDR3aa: CAIGGSKYEQYF
CDR3nt: TGTGCCATAGGGGGGAGTAAATACGAGCAGTACTTC

abundance: .
d_gene: .
j_gene: TRBJ2-7
v_gene: TRBV5-4
CDR3aa: CASSLFRIPYEQYF
CDR3nt: TGTGCCAGCAGCTTGTTTCGGATCCCTTACGAGCAGTACTTC

abundance: .
d_gene: .
j_gene: TRBJ1-1
v_gene: TRBV6-1
CDR3aa: CASSLQVAEGEAFF
CDR3nt: TGTGCCAGCAGTTTACAGGTTGCGGAGGGTGAAGCTTTCTTT

abundance: .
d_gene: .
j_gene: TRBJ2-4
v_gene: TRBV6-5
CDR3aa: CASSYSGRENIQYF
CDR3nt: TGTGCCAGCAGTTACTCGGGACGGGAAAACATTCAGTACTTC

abundance: .
d_gene: .
j_gene: TRBJ2-6
v_gene: TRBV6-6
CDR3aa: CASLPGQSTGANVLTF
CDR3nt: TGTGCCAGCCTCCCGGGACAATCTACTGGGGCCAACGTCCTGACTTTC

abundance: once
d_gene: .
j_gene: TRBJ2-7
v_gene: TRBV6-1
CDR3aa: CASTRDRSGYEQYF
CDR3nt: TGTGCCAGCACGCGGGACAGATCGGGGTACGAGCAGTACTTC

abundance: once
d_gene: .
j_gene: TRBJ2-3
v_gene: TRBV29-1
CDR3aa: CSGGTLWDTQYF
CDR3nt: TGCAGCGGAGGGACCCTCTGGGATACGCAGTATTTT

abundance: .
d_gene: .
j_gene: TRBJ2-7
v_gene: TRBV20-1
CDR3aa: CSAPGTNEQYF
CDR3nt: TGCAGTGCGCCAGGGACAAACGAGCAGTACTTC

abundance: .
d_gene: .
j_gene: TRBJ2-7
v_gene: TRBV2
CDR3aa: CASSEATELTDYEQYF
CDR3nt: TGTGCCAGCAGTGAAGCGACAGAGCTTACCGACTACGAGCAGTACTTC